These 6 T cell receptor beta chains originate from one sample sequenced in a study of blood T cell repertoires in COVID-19. TCRdb's copy holds only in-frame clones and misses some; the assay was immunoSEQ multiplex PCR. The sample lists about 180,000 clones, over 80% occurring once. The sample was peripheral blood. The receptor source for this set is a woman aged 50 to 65 with acute or convalescent COVID-19.

There are a few counts of this clone. This sequence joins TRBV5-1 and TRBJ1-1; 9 positions match TRBD1. This CDR3 spans 17 amino acids. The junction had 13 bases not matched to a gene; V was cut back by 4 bases and J by 3 bases. Germline CDR1 SGHRS, CDR2 YFSETQ. The CDR3 DNA reads as TGCGCCAGCAGCCCGGAGGGGACAGGGATACCCCACACTGAAGCTTTCTTT. Residues: CASSPEGTGIPHTEAFF. The full variable domain, with the rest looked up from reference TRBV5-1 and TRBJ1-1, is KAGVTQTPRYLIKTRGQQVTLSCSPISGHRSVSWYQQTPGQGLQFLFEYFSETQRNKGNFPGRFSGRQFSNSRSEMNVSTLELGDSALYLCASSPEGTGIPHTEAFFGQGTRLTVV.

This chain joins TRBV19 and TRBJ1-1, with no clear D. Germline V gene data show CDR1 as LNHDA and CDR2 as SQIVND (reference sequence). There are 16 residues in the CDR3. Trimming removed 5 bases at V and 2 bases at J, with 18 bases between. DNA for the CDR3: TGTGCCAGTAGTCTCTCACCCCAGGCTAAAAACACTGAAGCTTTCTTT. Protein product: CASSLSPQAKNTEAFF.

This chain connects TRBV6-5 to TRBJ1-5, with 9 bases identical to TRBD1. The germline CDR1 and CDR2 sequences are MNHEY and SVGAGI. The ends lost 4 bases at V and 7 bases at J; junction bases unmatched: 2. This CDR3 region has 13 residues. CDR3 loop: CASSSDRGQPQHF. DNA for the CDR3: TGTGCCAGCAGTTCGGACAGGGGACAGCCCCAGCATTTT.

The V gene is TRBV6-6, the J gene TRBJ1-1; maybe TRBD1 (5 bases). This CDR3 contains 13 residues. The V end lost 6 bases, the J end lost 12 bases, and 20 bases lay between the germline ends. Germline-derived CDR1 and CDR2 are MNHNY and SVGAGI (reference sequence). In DNA, the CDR3 is TGTGCCAGCAGGAGAGACAGCGATGACTCAACTTTCTTT. Amino acids: CASRRDSDDSTFF.

V and J are TRBV6-2 or TRBV6-3 and TRBJ1-2, with D unclear. This CDR3 is 15 amino acids long. Trimming pared 0 bases from V and 5 bases from J, leaving 13 bases between. The germline gives CDR1 MNHEY, CDR2 SVGEGT. CDR3 protein: CASSYSASQKYGYTF. CDR3 nucleotides: TGTGCCAGCAGTTACTCGGCTTCGCAGAAATATGGCTACACCTTC.

The chain joins TRBV29-1 to TRBJ1-1; 9 bases fit TRBD1. The CDR3 loop spans 12 amino acids. Germline CDR1 is SQVTM and CDR2 is ANQGSEA. Unmatched junction bases numbered 3, after V lost 5 bases and J lost 5 bases. The CDR3 here is CSVRQGGTEAFF. Written as DNA, the CDR3 is TGCAGCGTTAGACAGGGGGGGACTGAAGCTTTCTTT.